A selection of T cell receptor beta chains follows, all from one sample in a study of prognosis after radiotherapy for stage I lung cancer. TCRdb itself ran the multiplex PCR reads through MiXCR, one entry per CDR3 protein. The sample carries fewer than 30,000 distinct CDR3 sequences, 35% to 55% recorded once. Here the sequenced sample was PBMCs, taken before or after stereotactic body radiation therapy (not recorded which). These receptors came from a donor at least 50 years old with non-small cell lung cancer. CDR3s leave out the opening cysteine and the closing phenylalanine or tryptophan. Not all rows give a size; the values are once, few, many and, for expanded clones, a class.

length	size	J	V	CDR3
12	many	TRBJ2-5	TRBV18	ASSPQGGEETQY
13	many	TRBJ1-1	TRBV6-2/TRBV6-3	ASRLRGTPNTEAF
14	-	TRBJ2-1	TRBV7-6	ASSPRCGRVVNERF
13	many	TRBJ2-2	TRBV18	ASSPRGVGTGELF
12	-	TRBJ2-2	TRBV13	ASSLAVITGELF
13	-	TRBJ2-3	TRBV12-3/TRBV12-4	ASIPGGSDTDTQY
13	-	TRBJ1-5	TRBV28	ASKQGGLSNQPQH
11	-	TRBJ2-7	TRBV20-1	SARVPEIYEQY
13	-	TRBJ2-3	TRBV27	ASIQTWAGGYTQY
14	-	TRBJ1-6	TRBV2	ASREAQLSYNSPLH
15	-	TRBJ2-1	TRBV6-2/TRBV6-3	AISYSPGGSAVREQF
11	once	TRBJ2-5	TRBV27	AIRESGGSTQY
11	many	TRBJ1-1	TRBV4-2	ASKGDMNTEAF
11	many	TRBJ2-7	TRBV2	ASTEGPFHEQY
11	many	TRBJ1-1	TRBV6-5	ASSYSRDTEAF
9	-	TRBJ2-7	TRBV7-2	ASSLTGEKY
13	many	TRBJ2-5	TRBV20-1	SATSAIEGGETQY
12	many	TRBJ2-5	TRBV6-1	ASRRQGVQETQY
13	many	TRBJ1-5	TRBV19	ASSTGANSNQPQH
12	-	TRBJ2-2	TRBV27	ASRRLAGTGELF
12	medium-sized	TRBJ1-2	TRBV2	ASSELGQGYGYT
9	many	TRBJ2-1	TRBV3-1	ASSDTDEQF
12	-	TRBJ2-3	TRBV6-2/TRBV6-3	ASRGLAGSDTQY
12	-	TRBJ2-7	TRBV20-1	SARVGAGAGEHY
9	many	TRBJ1-1	TRBV19	ASRRITEAF